This TCR beta chain was obtained from a study of blood T cell repertoires in COVID-19. As for the study in general: Samples representing acute and convalescent COVID-19 were sourced from the United States, Italy and Spain. T cells, B-cell-depleted T cells, or PBMCs supplied cDNA or gDNA.

A Seattle source enrolled patients during active infection and followed them longitudinally. The assay was immunoSEQ multiplex PCR, and TCRdb's table has in-frame clones only and misses some. Seen here are some 290,000 clones, roughly nine tenths observed once, and the top ten hold around 12%. Sequenced: peripheral blood. This TCR derives from a woman under 40 with COVID-19, enrolled during active disease.

CDR3 DNA sequence: TGCGCCAGCAGCTTGGGGAGGGCTAGCACAGATACGCAGTATTTT. Protein: CASSLGRASTDTQYF. This chain links TRBV5-1 with TRBJ2-3; tentative D call: TRBD2 (6 bases). There are 15 residues in the CDR3. Germline values: CDR1 SGHRS, CDR2 YFSETQ. Trimming shortened V by 0 bases and J by 0 bases, and 8 bases separated the two germline ends.